This TCR beta chain was captured in a study of OX40 agonist ivuxolimab in advanced cancers. At the level of the whole study: Ivuxolimab, which targeted the costimulatory receptor OX40 (CD134), was an agonistic, fully human IgG2 monoclonal antibody. Intravenous ivuxolimab was administered to patients every 2 weeks at six dose levels: 0.01, 0.1, 0.3, 1.5, 3 and 10 mg/kg. Of the roughly 53 patients in dose escalation, about 20 had hepatocellular carcinoma, some 15 had melanoma, 9 had renal cell carcinoma and 9 had head and neck cancer. The dose-escalation cohort was approximately 83% male with a mean age of about 58 years, ranging from about 20 to 80. Prior anti-PD-1, anti-PD-L1 or anti-CTLA-4 therapy was permitted, and checkpoint inhibitors had been received by 40% to 50% of dose-escalation patients. Partial responses occurred in three dose-escalation patients: two with cutaneous melanoma and one with hepatocellular carcinoma. The point of sequencing TCRbeta in the periphery was to test whether ivuxolimab changed TCR sequence diversity and drove clonal T-cell expansion. The paper describes the monotherapy dose-escalation part (N = 52 patients) of the phase I trial of ivuxolimab.

The CDR3 has 18 amino acids, counting the end cysteine and phenylalanine. The DNA shown is the 54-base CDR3, in frame from base 1. Based on the germline V gene (reference sequence), the CDR1 and CDR2 sequences are GTSNPN and SVGIG. V is reduced by 0 bases and J by 0 bases, leaving a spacing of 18 bases between them. In regard to this clone: Its cognate antigen has yet to be identified. No base-level quality is on record; no much larger clone is a single base apart.

To sequence the TCRbeta CDR3 region, genomic DNA was isolated from the sorted cells. The immunoSEQ Assay was used for sequencing of TCRbeta CDR3 regions. TCRdb took over this immuneACCESS table, retaining in-frame rearrangements with V and J assigned. Such tables are incomplete; in checked studies, under half of the missing clones stem from an unresolved V gene, and the remainder is unexplained. The sample includes about 93,000 clones, with about 90% observed a single time. In total, the top ten clones hold around 0.54% of the sample. Patients with autoimmune disease history or receiving systemic immunosuppression were excluded from the trial. Peripheral blood for TCR sequencing was drawn from every dose cohort at baseline, at cycle 4 day 1 and at cycle 7 day 1. Samples came from an open-label, multicenter, first-in-human phase I dose-escalation trial of ivuxolimab. Adults with locally advanced or metastatic head and neck squamous cell, hepatocellular, melanoma or renal cell carcinoma were enrolled in the trial. Before TCR sequencing, CD4+ T cells and CD8+ T cells from peripheral blood were sorted into separate populations.

On the study overall, not on this receptor specifically: Low levels of normalized T-cell clonal expansion were also seen in some nonresponding patients. In partial responders in the 0.1-3.0 mg/kg groups, normalized peripheral clonal expansion was found to be among the lowest, especially among CD8+ T cells. After ivuxolimab, expanded clones were on average more numerous among CD8+ T cells than among CD4+ T cells. The antigen specificity of the peripheral T cells that underwent clonal expansion was not determined. Clonal expansion of both CD4+ and CD8+ blood T cells was observed from baseline to week 6 at doses 0.1 to 3.0 mg/kg.

The receptor was derived from an adult with an advanced solid tumor such as melanoma, head and neck, liver or kidney cancer. The sequence joins TRBV30 to TRBJ2-1, and TRBD2 may be the D gene, going by 6 matching bases. Sequencing used CD4+ or CD8+ T cells sorted from blood, obtained in a trial of the OX40 agonist ivuxolimab. Here the CDR3 is given as CAWSVNRDFISSYNEQFF. The DNA reads TGTGCCTGGAGTGTAAACCGGGACTTCATTAGCTCCTACAATGAGCAGTTCTTC.